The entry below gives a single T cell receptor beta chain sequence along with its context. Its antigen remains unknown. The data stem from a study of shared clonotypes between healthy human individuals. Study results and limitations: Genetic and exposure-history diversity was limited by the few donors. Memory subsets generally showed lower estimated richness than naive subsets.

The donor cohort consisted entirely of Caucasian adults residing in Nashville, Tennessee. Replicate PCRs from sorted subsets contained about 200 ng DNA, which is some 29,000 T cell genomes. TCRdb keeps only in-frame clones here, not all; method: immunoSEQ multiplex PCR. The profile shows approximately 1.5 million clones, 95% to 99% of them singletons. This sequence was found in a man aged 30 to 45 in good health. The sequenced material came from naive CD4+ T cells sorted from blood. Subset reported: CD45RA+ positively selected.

CDR3 DNA sequence: TGCGCCAGCAGCCCACTTAATTCTGGAAACACCATATATTTT. Residues: CASSPLNSGNTIYF. The gene calls are TRBV5-1 and TRBJ1-3; D not certain. This CDR3 region has 14 residues. Deletions cut 4 bases from V and 1 base from J, with 9 bases between. From germline, CDR1 is SGHRS and CDR2 YFSETQ.